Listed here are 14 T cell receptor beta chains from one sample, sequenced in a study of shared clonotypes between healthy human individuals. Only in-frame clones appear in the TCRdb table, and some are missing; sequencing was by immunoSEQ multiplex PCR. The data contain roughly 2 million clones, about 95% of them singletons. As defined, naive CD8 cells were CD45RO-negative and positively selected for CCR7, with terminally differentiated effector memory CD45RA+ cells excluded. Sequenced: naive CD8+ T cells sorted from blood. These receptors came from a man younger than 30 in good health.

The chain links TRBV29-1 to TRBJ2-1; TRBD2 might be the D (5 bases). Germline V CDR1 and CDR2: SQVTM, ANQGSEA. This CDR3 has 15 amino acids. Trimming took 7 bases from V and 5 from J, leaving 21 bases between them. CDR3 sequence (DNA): TGCAGCGGCCGCGGCGGGCAGCAGATAGACAATGAGCAGTTCTTC. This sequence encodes CSGRGGQQIDNEQFF.

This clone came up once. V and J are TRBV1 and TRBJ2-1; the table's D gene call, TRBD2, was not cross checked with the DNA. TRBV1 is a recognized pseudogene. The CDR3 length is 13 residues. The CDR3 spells CTSSRRRAPEQFF. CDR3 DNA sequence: TGCACCAGCAGTCGGCGGAGGGCCCCGGAGCAGTTCTTC.

CDR3 sequence (DNA): TGTGCCAGCAGCCGCATCTGGGAGGGCTCCTACGAGCAGTACTTC. Its protein is CASSRIWEGSYEQYF. The chain recombines TRBV6-6 with TRBJ2-7, with 7 positions matching TRBD2. The CDR3 runs 15 residues. Trimming removed 6 bases from V and 0 bases from J; junction bases left unmatched: 8. CDR1 and CDR2 from the germline V gene are MNHNY and SVGAGI (reference sequence).

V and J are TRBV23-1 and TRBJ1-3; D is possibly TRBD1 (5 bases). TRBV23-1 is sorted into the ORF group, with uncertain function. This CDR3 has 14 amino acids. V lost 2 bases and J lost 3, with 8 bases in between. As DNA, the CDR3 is TGCGCCAGCAGTCAACCAGGGTTTGGAAACACCATATATTTT. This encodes CASSQPGFGNTIYF.

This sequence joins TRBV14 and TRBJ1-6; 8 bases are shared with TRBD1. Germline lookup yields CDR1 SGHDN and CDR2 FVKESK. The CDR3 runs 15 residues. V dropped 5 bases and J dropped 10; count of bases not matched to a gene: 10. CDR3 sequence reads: CASSYLQGAQSPLHF. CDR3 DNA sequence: TGTGCCAGCAGCTACCTTCAGGGGGCACAGTCACCCCTCCACTTT. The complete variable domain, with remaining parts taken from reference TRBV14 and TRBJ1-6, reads EAGVTQFPSHSVIEKGQTVTLRCDPISGHDNLYWYRRVMGKEIKFLLHFVKESKQDESGMPNNRFLAERTGGTYSTLKVQPAELEDSGVYFCASSYLQGAQSPLHFGNGTRLTVT.

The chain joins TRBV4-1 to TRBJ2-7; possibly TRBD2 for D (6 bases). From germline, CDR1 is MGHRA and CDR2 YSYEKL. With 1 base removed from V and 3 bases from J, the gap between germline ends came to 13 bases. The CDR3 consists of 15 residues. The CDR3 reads CASSQGLTSIYEQYF. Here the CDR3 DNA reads TGCGCCAGCAGCCAAGGCCTAACTAGCATCTACGAGCAGTACTTC.

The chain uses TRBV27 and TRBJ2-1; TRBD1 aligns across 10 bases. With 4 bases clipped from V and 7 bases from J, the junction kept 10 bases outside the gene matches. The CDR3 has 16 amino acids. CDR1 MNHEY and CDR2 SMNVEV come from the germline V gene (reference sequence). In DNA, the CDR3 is TGTGCCAGCAGTTCCTCACCCGGGACAGGGGTAAATGAGCAGTTCTTC. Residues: CASSSSPGTGVNEQFF.

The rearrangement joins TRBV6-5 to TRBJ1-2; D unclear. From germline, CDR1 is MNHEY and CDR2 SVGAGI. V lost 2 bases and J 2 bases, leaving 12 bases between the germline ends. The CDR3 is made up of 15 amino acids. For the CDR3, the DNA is TGTGCCAGCAGTTACGGAAAACAAGGGAACTATGGCTACACCTTC. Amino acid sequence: CASSYGKQGNYGYTF.

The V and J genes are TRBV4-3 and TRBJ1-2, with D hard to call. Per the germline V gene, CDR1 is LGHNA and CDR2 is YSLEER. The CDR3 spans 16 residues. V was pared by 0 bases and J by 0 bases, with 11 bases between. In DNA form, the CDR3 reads TGCGCCAGCAGCCAAGATCGGGCCCTTTCTAACTATGGCTACACCTTC. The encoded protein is CASSQDRALSNYGYTF.

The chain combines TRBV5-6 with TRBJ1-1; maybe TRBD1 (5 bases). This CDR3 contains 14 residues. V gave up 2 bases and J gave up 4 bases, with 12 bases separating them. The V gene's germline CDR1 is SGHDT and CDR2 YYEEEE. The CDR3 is CASSFRLRGTEAFF. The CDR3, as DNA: TGTGCCAGCAGCTTTCGACTTAGGGGCACTGAAGCTTTCTTT.

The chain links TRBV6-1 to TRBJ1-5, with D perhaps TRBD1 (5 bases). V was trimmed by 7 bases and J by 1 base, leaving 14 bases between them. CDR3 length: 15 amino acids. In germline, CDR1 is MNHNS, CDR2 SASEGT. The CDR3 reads CASTGLRDSNQPQHF. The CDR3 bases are TGTGCCAGCACCGGGCTCCGGGACAGCAATCAGCCCCAGCATTTT.

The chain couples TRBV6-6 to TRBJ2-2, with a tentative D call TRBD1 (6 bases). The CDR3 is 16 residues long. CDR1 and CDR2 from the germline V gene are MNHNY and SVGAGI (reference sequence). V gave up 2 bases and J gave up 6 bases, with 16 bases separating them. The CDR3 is CASSYRTEYLPGELFF. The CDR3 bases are TGTGCCAGCAGTTACCGGACAGAATATCTGCCCGGGGAGCTGTTTTTT.

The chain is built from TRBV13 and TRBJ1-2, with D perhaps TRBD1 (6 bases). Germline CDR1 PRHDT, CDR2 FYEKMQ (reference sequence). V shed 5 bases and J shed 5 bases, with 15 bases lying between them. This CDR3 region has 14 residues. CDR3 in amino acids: CASSLGRGEYGYTF. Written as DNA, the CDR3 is TGTGCCAGCAGCCTCGGTAGGGGGGAGTATGGCTACACCTTC.

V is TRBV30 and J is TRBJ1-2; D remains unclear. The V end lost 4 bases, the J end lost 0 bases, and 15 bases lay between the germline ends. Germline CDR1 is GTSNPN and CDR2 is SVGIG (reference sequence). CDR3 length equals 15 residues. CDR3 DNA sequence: TGTGCCTGGAAACATGAGGCAGAAGCTAACTATGGCTACACCTTC. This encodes CAWKHEAEANYGYTF.